A single sample is the source of the 6 T cell receptor beta chains below, sequenced in a study of blood T cell repertoires in COVID-19. Produced via immunoSEQ multiplex PCR; TCRdb's table is partial and in-frame only. The table shows some 130,000 clones, with around 73% occurring only once. The sequencing sample was made of peripheral blood. All receptors come from a man aged 55 to 70 who had recovered from COVID-19.

CDR3 region: CSVAGGETTEAFF. The CDR3 DNA reads as TGCAGCGTTGCAGGGGGCGAAACCACTGAAGCTTTCTTT. This sequence joins TRBV29-1 and TRBJ1-1; 8 bases match TRBD1. CDR1 and CDR2 from the germline V gene are SQVTM and ANQGSEA. Trimming cost V 4 bases and J 4 bases; bases outside gene matches: 5. The CDR3 covers 13 residues. The full variable domain, with the rest looked up from reference TRBV29-1 and TRBJ1-1, is SAVISQKPSRDICQRGTSLTIQCQVDSQVTMMFWYRQQPGQSLTLIATANQGSEATYESGFVIDKFPISRPNLTFSTLTVSNMSPEDSSIYLCSVAGGETTEAFFGQGTRLTVV.

This clone was found many times. V usage is TRBV7-9 and J usage is TRBJ2-1, with D hard to call. Germline V lookup: CDR1 SEHNR, CDR2 FQNEAQ (reference sequence). CDR3 length equals 12 residues. V shed 6 bases and J shed 1 base, with 4 bases lying between them. CDR3 sequence (DNA): TGTGCCAGCAGTTATTCCTACAATGAGCAGTTCTTC. Residues: CASSYSYNEQFF.

This chain links TRBV6-5 with TRBJ2-1; possible D gene TRBD2, 6 bases. Germline-derived CDR1 and CDR2 are MNHEY and SVGAGI. The CDR3 length is 15 residues. V was shortened by 6 bases and J by 6 bases, with 18 bases between the two germline ends. CDR3: CASRNPWRDVNEQFF. Here the CDR3 DNA reads TGTGCCAGCAGGAACCCTTGGCGGGATGTCAATGAGCAGTTCTTC.

The chain joins TRBV29-1 to TRBJ1-2; TRBD1 matches at 7 bases. This CDR3 comprises 13 residues. Germline V gives CDR1 SQVTM, CDR2 ANQGSEA. The J segment lost 4 bases and the V segment lost 3 bases, leaving 5 bases of the junction unmatched. The CDR3 sequence: CSVESGGGYGYTF. For the CDR3, the DNA is TGCAGCGTTGAGTCAGGGGGTGGCTATGGCTACACCTTC. Full variable domain (outside the CDR3, taken from reference TRBV29-1 and TRBJ1-2): SAVISQKPSRDICQRGTSLTIQCQVDSQVTMMFWYRQQPGQSLTLIATANQGSEATYESGFVIDKFPISRPNLTFSTLTVSNMSPEDSSIYLCSVESGGGYGYTFGSGTRLTVV.

The chain is built from TRBV7-2 and TRBJ2-7; TRBD2 matches at 7 bases. The CDR3 is 17 residues long. Per the germline V gene, CDR1 is SGHTA and CDR2 is FQGNSA. Germline trimming cut 1 base from V and 0 bases from J; bases unmatched to any gene: 9. The CDR3 sequence: CASSLVGVGGISYEQYF. In nucleotides, the CDR3 is TGTGCCAGCAGCTTAGTAGGAGTGGGAGGGATCTCCTACGAGCAGTACTTC.

The chain joins TRBV24-1 to TRBJ1-2, with 8 positions matching TRBD1. From germline, CDR1 is KGHDR and CDR2 SFDVKD. V was pared by 4 bases and J by 8 bases, with 2 bases of the junction left unmatched. There are 12 residues in the CDR3. CDR3: CATSEAGGGYTF. The DNA for the CDR3 is TGTGCCACCAGTGAGGCAGGGGGCGGCTACACCTTC.